This T cell receptor beta chain emerged from a study of blood T cell repertoires in COVID-19. Across the whole study: From the United States, Italy and Spain came samples of acute and convalescent COVID-19. T cells, B-cell-depleted T cells, or PBMCs provided the cDNA or gDNA that served as material.

The method was immunoSEQ multiplex PCR; TCRdb's version includes in-frame clones alone and lacks a portion of them. This table has roughly 250,000 clones, about four fifths appearing once. Looked up from germline, CDR1 is ENHRY and CDR2 is SYGVKD. With 6 bases clipped from V and 0 bases from J, the junction kept 2 bases outside the gene matches. This CDR3 region has 14 residues. V usage is TRBV10-3 and J usage is TRBJ1-5; 7 bases line up with TRBD1. Sequenced: peripheral blood. The clonotype was recovered from an elderly woman with acute or convalescent COVID-19. CDR3 region: CAISRDSSNQPQHF. In DNA form, the CDR3 reads TGTGCCATCAGCCGGGACAGTAGCAATCAGCCCCAGCATTTT.